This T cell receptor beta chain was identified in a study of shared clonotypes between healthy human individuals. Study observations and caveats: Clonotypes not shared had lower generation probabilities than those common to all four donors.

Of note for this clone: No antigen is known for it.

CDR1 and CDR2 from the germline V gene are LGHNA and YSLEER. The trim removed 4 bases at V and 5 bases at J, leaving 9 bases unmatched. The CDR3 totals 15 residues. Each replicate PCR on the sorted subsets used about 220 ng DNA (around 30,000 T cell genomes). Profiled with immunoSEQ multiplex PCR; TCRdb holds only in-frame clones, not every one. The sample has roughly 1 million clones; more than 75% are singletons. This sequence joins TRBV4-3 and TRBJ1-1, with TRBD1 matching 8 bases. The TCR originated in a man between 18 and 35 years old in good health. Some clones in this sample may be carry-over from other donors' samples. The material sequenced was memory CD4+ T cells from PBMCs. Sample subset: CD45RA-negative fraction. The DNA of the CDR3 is TGCGCCAGCAGCCGCCTAAGACAGGGGATAACTGAAGCTTTCTTT. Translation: CASSRLRQGITEAFF.